These 10 T cell receptor beta chains share one sample of origin, sequenced in a study of beta chain features in type 1 diabetes listed by TCRdb under 2018. Receptor amplification or capture employed the immunoSEQ multiplex PCR assay. The entire amount of isolated RNA was reverse transcribed using the High Capacity cDNA Reverse Transcription Kit, so the sequenced TCRB transcripts were expressed ones. Imported from immuneACCESS, the table was reduced by TCRdb to in-frame sequences with V and J called. These copies leave out some clones; in studies compared against another copy, an unresolved V gene accounts for under half, and the cause of the remainder is not known. The sample has a few hundred thousand clones on record, more than 13% of them singletons. The ten largest make up about 0.019% of the sample. Specimen: naive CD4+ T cells from blood. The cell subset or site label on this specimen signifies: true naive CD4+ T cells. These receptors originate from a young woman in good health.

This clone was seen a handful of times. The chain recombines TRBV30 with TRBJ2-7; TRBD1 matches 9 bases. V lost 3 bases and J lost 0; bases outside the gene matches: 18. The CDR3 length is 19 residues. Germline V lookup: CDR1 GTSNPN, CDR2 SVGIG (reference sequence). CDR3 in DNA: TGTGCCTGGAGGCTCACCGGGACAGGGTCCTTCACTAGCTCCTACGAGCAGTACTTC. Its protein product is CAWRLTGTGSFTSSYEQYF.

This clone was seen a few times. The rearrangement uses TRBV19 and TRBJ2-7; D unclear. Trimming removed 3 bases at V and 2 bases at J, with 5 bases between. The germline CDR1 and CDR2 sequences are LNHDA and SQIVND (reference sequence). CDR3 length: 12 residues. The CDR3 reads CASSIGPYEQYF. The CDR3 DNA sequence: TGTGCCAGTAGTATTGGGCCCTACGAGCAGTACTTC.

The J gene is TRBJ2-7, the V gene TRBV5-4; 13 bases align to TRBD2. The CDR3 has 16 amino acids. Germline CDR1 reads SGHNT; CDR2 reads YYREEE (reference sequence). V shed 3 bases, J shed 0 bases, and the junction held 3 bases outside the gene matches. The CDR3 region is CASSSGLAGDSYEQYF. The CDR3 region has the DNA TGTGCCAGCAGCTCAGGACTAGCGGGGGACTCCTACGAGCAGTACTTC.

This clone appeared a few times. The genes are TRBV15 and TRBJ2-1, with 7 bases lining up with TRBD2. The J segment lost 7 bases and the V segment lost 3 bases, leaving 3 bases of the junction unmatched. The germline V gene has CDR1 LNHNV and CDR2 YYDKDF (reference sequence). The CDR3 covers 13 residues. Written as DNA, the CDR3 is TGTGCCACCAGCAGGCGGGAGAAAAATGAGCAGTTCTTC. It specifies CATSRREKNEQFF.

This clone was detected only a few times. The chain has TRBV25-1 and TRBJ2-2; D remains ambiguous. The CDR3 totals 15 residues. Trimming cost V 2 bases and J 7 bases, with 14 bases left between them. Looked up from germline, CDR1 is MGHDK and CDR2 is SYGVNS. This CDR3 reads CASSELPGSGGELFF. The CDR3 nucleotides read TGTGCCAGCAGTGAACTACCCGGGTCGGGCGGGGAGCTGTTTTTT.

A few counts support this clone. The V and J genes are TRBV9 and TRBJ1-2; D is undetermined. The germline gives CDR1 SGDLS, CDR2 YYNGEE. V was trimmed by 4 bases and J by 3 bases, leaving 10 bases between them. The CDR3 consists of 13 residues. The CDR3 DNA reads as TGTGCCAGCAGCTCCACTCAAGACTATGGCTACACCTTC. Protein product: CASSSTQDYGYTF.

This clone appeared a few times. The genes are TRBV30 and TRBJ2-2; D gene unclear. V lost 1 base and J 1 base, leaving 4 bases between the germline ends. Per germline, CDR1 GTSNPN and CDR2 SVGIG (reference sequence). The CDR3 extends over 13 amino acids. In DNA form, the CDR3 reads TGTGCCTGGAGTGCCGGGAACACCGGGGAGCTGTTTTTT. It yields the protein CAWSAGNTGELFF.

This clone was counted a few times. This chain uses TRBV29-1 with TRBJ2-5, with D unclear. CDR1 is SQVTM and CDR2 is ANQGSEA in the germline V gene. This CDR3 region has 13 residues. V dropped 7 bases and J dropped 4 bases, with 16 bases sitting between them. For the CDR3, the DNA is TGCAGCGCGACGACGCAGGCCGGAGAGACCCAGTACTTC. This gives the protein CSATTQAGETQYF.

The chain combines TRBV4-1 with TRBJ2-1; the match to TRBD2 covers 12 bases. CDR3 length equals 15 residues. Trimming took 3 bases from V and 7 from J; bases not matched to a gene: 4. Germline CDR1 reads MGHRA; CDR2 reads YSYEKL. The DNA for the CDR3 is TGCGCCAGCAGCCAGGCTAGCGGGAGGGGAAATGAGCAGTTCTTC. Residues: CASSQASGRGNEQFF.

The rearrangement joins TRBV2 to TRBJ1-2; TRBD1 is a possible D gene (6 bases). The CDR3 runs to 14 residues. Trimming took 2 bases from V and 4 from J, leaving 11 bases between them. Germline CDR1 SNHLY, CDR2 FYNNEI. The CDR3, as DNA: TGTGCCAGCAGTGAAAAGGCAGGGGCCTATGGCTACACCTTC. It encodes CASSEKAGAYGYTF.